The 9 T cell receptor beta chains below were found in one sample sequenced in a study of beta chain features in type 1 diabetes. Findings and limits, study-wide: Type 1 diabetes patients had TCRB CDR3s that were shorter (moderately but significantly so) in all four CD4+ subsets.

Antigens of these TCRs are unknown. As every portion of the isolated RNA was reverse transcribed, the sequencing read expressed TCRB transcripts. This table comes from immunoSEQ multiplex PCR, and its TCRdb copy is limited to in-frame clones, with some not included. The repertoire holds 400,000 or so clones, with roughly a tenth as singletons. Sequencing input: central memory CD4+ T cells from blood. The receptors shown here come from a man aged 25-45 years with type 1 diabetes.

In this sample, this clone turned up a few times. The gene calls are TRBV11-1 and TRBJ1-1, with D maybe TRBD1 (6 bases). The CDR3 extends over 12 amino acids. CDR1 and CDR2 from the germline V gene are SGHAT and FQDESV (reference sequence). V lost 6 bases and J 11 bases, leaving 16 bases between the germline ends. CDR3 sequence reads: CASSPGQYNAFF. The CDR3 DNA reads as TGTGCCAGCAGTCCCGGACAGTACAATGCTTTCTTT. Filled out from reference TRBV11-1 and TRBJ1-1, the complete variable domain reads EAEVAQSPRYKITEKSQAVAFWCDPISGHATLYWYRQILGQGPELLVQFQDESVVDDSQLPKDRFSAERLKGVDSTLKIQPAELGDSAMYLCASSPGQYNAFFGQGTRLTVV.

The rearrangement links TRBV10-3 to TRBJ2-3, with 8 bases lining up with TRBD2. V lost 6 bases and J lost 5; bases outside the gene matches: 13. This CDR3 has 16 amino acids. CDR1 ENHRY and CDR2 SYGVKD come from the germline V gene. Written as DNA, the CDR3 is TGTGCCATCAGGGGGATGAGCGGGAGATTACAAGATACGCAGTATTTT. It encodes CAIRGMSGRLQDTQYF.

This clone was seen ten or more times. This CDR3 reads CASSSSGRRGFF. For the CDR3, the DNA is TGTGCCAGCAGTTCTAGCGGAAGGCGGGGTTTCTTC. The chain is built from TRBV28 and TRBJ2-1; 7 bases are shared with TRBD2. The CDR3 spans 12 residues. Germline loops: CDR1 MDHEN, CDR2 SYDVKM. The trim removed 4 bases at V and 16 bases at J, leaving 10 bases unmatched.

In its sample, this clone was seen many times. This chain connects TRBV7-9 to TRBJ1-2; D remains unclear. The CDR3 covers 12 residues. Trimming removed 5 bases at V and 6 bases at J, with 10 bases between. Germline CDR1 is SEHNR and CDR2 is FQNEAQ (reference sequence). The CDR3 coding sequence is TGTGCCAGCAGCCCAGGATTCGATGGCTACACCTTC. It codes for CASSPGFDGYTF.

This chain connects TRBV25-1 to TRBJ2-7, with TRBD1 matching 8 bases. This CDR3 comprises 13 residues. Per germline, CDR1 MGHDK and CDR2 SYGVNS. Unmatched junction bases numbered 3, after V lost 6 bases and J lost 2 bases. The CDR3 coding sequence is TGTGCCAGCAGCCCAGGGGGCGCCTACGAGCAGTACTTC. It codes for CASSPGGAYEQYF.

This clone has just a few counts. CDR3 protein: CAWTRLAGGHEQYF. The CDR3 coding sequence is TGTGCCTGGACTAGACTAGCGGGAGGCCACGAGCAGTACTTC. The chain couples TRBV30 to TRBJ2-7, with TRBD2 matching 13 bases. After removal of 4 bases from V and 5 bases from J, the junction contained 5 bases not matched to a gene. Germline V gives CDR1 GTSNPN, CDR2 SVGIG (reference sequence). This CDR3 has 14 amino acids.

The genes are TRBV20-1 and TRBJ1-1; D possibly corresponds to TRBD1 (6 bases). Per the germline V gene, CDR1 is DFQATT and CDR2 is SNEGSKA (reference sequence). This CDR3 is 11 amino acids long. V lost 1 base and J 10 bases, leaving 10 bases between the germline ends. Here the CDR3 DNA reads TGCAGTGCTAGAGGGGGGCGCGGAGCTTTCTTT. Translating gives CSARGGRGAFF.

This clone was observed a few times. The rearrangement links TRBV6-5 to TRBJ1-5; no definite D call. With 6 bases removed from V and 0 bases from J, the gap between germline ends came to 12 bases. Germline V CDR1 and CDR2: MNHEY, SVGAGI. The CDR3 runs to 15 residues. Here the CDR3 reads CASSPQTSSNQPQHF. The CDR3 nucleotides read TGTGCCAGCAGCCCACAGACCTCTAGCAATCAGCCCCAGCATTTT.

The CDR3 spells CATSRNGRQETQYF. CDR3 DNA: TGTGCCACCAGCAGGAACGGGAGGCAAGAGACCCAGTACTTC. The chain has TRBV15 and TRBJ2-5, with 7 bases lining up with TRBD2. With V trimmed by 3 bases and J by 2 bases, 3 bases remained unmatched. The germline V gene encodes CDR1 LNHNV and CDR2 YYDKDF (reference sequence). This CDR3 is 14 amino acids long. The entire variable domain, with the rest obtained from reference TRBV15 and TRBJ2-5, is as follows: DAMVIQNPRYQVTQFGKPVTLSCSQTLNHNVMYWYQQKSSQAPKLLFHYYDKDFNNEADTPDNFQSRRPNTSFCFLDIRSPGLGDTAMYLCATSRNGRQETQYFGPGTRLLVL.